The TCR beta chain described here comes from a study of cytotoxic CD8 clonotypes in ibrutinib-treated CLL. Assay: immunoSEQ multiplex PCR; the TCRdb copy retains only in-frame clones and omits some. The data contain some 19,000 clones, 81% of them singletons. To note about this clone: What it binds is not known.

Whole-study findings and limits: The study found public clonotypes uncommon, contracting or stable on treatment.

The sample was PBMCs, taken before ibrutinib treatment. This receptor was obtained from a human donor with chronic lymphocytic leukemia.

CDR3 protein: CASSVARANTGELFF. CDR3 nucleotide sequence: TGTGCCAGCAGTGTGGCCAGGGCGAACACCGGGGAGCTGTTTTTT. The chain has TRBV6-6 and TRBJ2-2, with D tentatively TRBD1 (5 bases). Germline V gene lookup returns CDR1 MNHNY and CDR2 SVGAGI (reference sequence). The germline V and J ends were trimmed by 5 bases and 0 bases, with 10 bases remaining between them. The CDR3 loop spans 15 amino acids.